This TCR beta chain was sequenced during a study of cytomegalovirus exposure and HLA in healthy donors. Study results and caveats: It was approximately 150 TCR beta chains that were listed as cytomegalovirus-associated.

Produced via immunoSEQ multiplex PCR; TCRdb's table is partial and in-frame only. The sample carries fewer than 200,000 clones, about 90% recorded once. With respect to this clone: The antigen is undetermined.

Germline CDR1 SGHTA, CDR2 FQGTGA. The ends lost 4 bases at V and 7 bases at J; junction bases unmatched: 11. This CDR3 has 16 amino acids. The gene calls are TRBV7-3 and TRBJ2-2, with 8 bases that match TRBD2. This TCR was sampled from a young woman in good health and CMV-seropositive. Sequenced material: PBMCs. The DNA of the CDR3 is TGTGCCAGCAGCTGGGGGCTAGCGGGTCTCGGCGGGGAGCTGTTTTTT. Translation: CASSWGLAGLGGELFF.